This TCR beta chain was captured by sequencing in a study of blood T cell repertoires in COVID-19. Germline CDR1 is SGDLS and CDR2 is YYNGEE. The CDR3 sequence is 16 residues long. The ends lost 3 bases at V and 7 bases at J; junction bases unmatched: 13. Profiled with immunoSEQ multiplex PCR; TCRdb holds only in-frame clones, not every one. Among around 26,000 clones listed, roughly 80% were seen once. The V gene is TRBV9, the J gene TRBJ2-1, with 7 positions matching TRBD2. The clonotype comes from a man at least 80 years old with active or convalescent COVID-19. The sequenced sample was peripheral blood. As DNA, the CDR3 is TGTGCCAGCAGCGCCGGTTCCGGGGGAGGGCTGAATGAGCAGTTCTTC. This gives the protein CASSAGSGGGLNEQFF.